This TCR beta chain was found in a study of blood T cell repertoires in COVID-19. It was within 2 weeks before study entry that exposed participants met a COVID-19 case. Method: immunoSEQ multiplex PCR; TCRdb's copy keeps in-frame clones and lacks some. The sample has 350,000 to 500,000 clones; roughly 88% are singletons. This CDR3 contains 18 residues. V shed 1 base and J shed 3 bases, with 17 bases lying between them. CDR1 is SGDLS and CDR2 is YYNGEE in the germline V gene. This clonotype originated in a young woman who had been exposed to COVID-19. Sample: PBMCs or T cells enriched from blood (not recorded which). The chain has TRBV9 and TRBJ2-6; TRBD1 is a possible D gene (6 bases). This CDR3 reads CASSVKAGAALGANVLTF. CDR3 DNA sequence: TGTGCCAGCAGCGTAAAGGCAGGGGCCGCTCTTGGGGCCAACGTCCTGACTTTC. The full variable domain, completed using reference TRBV9 and TRBJ2-6, is DSGVTQTPKHLITATGQRVTLRCSPRSGDLSVYWYQQSLDQGLQFLIQYYNGEERAKGNILERFSAQQFPDLHSELNLSSLELGDSALYFCASSVKAGAALGANVLTFGAGSRLTVL.